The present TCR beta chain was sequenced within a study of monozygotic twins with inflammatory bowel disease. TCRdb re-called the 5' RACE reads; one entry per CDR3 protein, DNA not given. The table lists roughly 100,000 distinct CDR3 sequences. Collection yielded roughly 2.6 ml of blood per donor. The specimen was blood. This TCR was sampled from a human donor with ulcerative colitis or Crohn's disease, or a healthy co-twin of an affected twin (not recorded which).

This chain's CDR3 is CASSLSHGGSMGETQYF. This chain connects TRBV5-1 to TRBJ2-5; TCRdb's D call, TRBD2, is unchecked because there is no DNA. Germline V gene sequence: CDR1 SGHRS, CDR2 YFSETQ. CDR3 length: 17 residues.